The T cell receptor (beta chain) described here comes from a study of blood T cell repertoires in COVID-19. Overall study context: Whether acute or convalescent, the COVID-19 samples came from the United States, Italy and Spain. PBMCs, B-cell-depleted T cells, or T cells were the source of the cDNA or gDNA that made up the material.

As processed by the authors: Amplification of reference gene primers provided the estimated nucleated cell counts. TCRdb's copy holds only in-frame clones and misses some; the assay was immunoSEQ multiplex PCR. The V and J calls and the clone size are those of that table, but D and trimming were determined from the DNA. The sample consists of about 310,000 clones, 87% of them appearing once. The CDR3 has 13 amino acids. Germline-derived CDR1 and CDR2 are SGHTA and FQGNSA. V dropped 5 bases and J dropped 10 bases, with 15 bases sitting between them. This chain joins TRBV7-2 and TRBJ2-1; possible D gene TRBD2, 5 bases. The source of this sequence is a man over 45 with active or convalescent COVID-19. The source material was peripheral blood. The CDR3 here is CASSRSLAGEQFF. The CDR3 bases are TGTGCCAGCAGCCGCTCTTTGGCGGGCGAGCAGTTCTTC. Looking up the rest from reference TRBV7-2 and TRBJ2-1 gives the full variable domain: GAGVSQSPSNKVTEKGKDVELRCDPISGHTALYWYRQSLGQGLEFLIYFQGNSAPDKSGLPSDRFSAERTGGSVSTLTIQRTQQEDSAVYLCASSRSLAGEQFFGPGTRLTVL.